This T cell receptor beta chain was sequenced during a study of OX40 agonist ivuxolimab in advanced cancers. The wider study: The patients got ivuxolimab, which is an agonistic anti-OX40 (CD134) antibody. A male proportion of about 80% was recorded, with mean age around 60 years and range about 23 to 90.

Germline loops: CDR1 SQVTM, CDR2 ANQGSEA. The CDR3 runs to 13 residues. Between the trimmed V and J ends, which lost 7 bases and 0 bases, there was a span of 10 bases. Here immunoSEQ multiplex PCR was the method, and the copy in TCRdb shows in-frame clones only, minus some. The top ten hold 0.6% to 0.85% of the sample, which has about 66,000 clones, more than 70% seen once. This clone is medium-sized (0.01 to 0.1%) by share. The rearrangement uses TRBV29-1 and TRBJ1-3; D call uncertain. The starting material was CD4+ or CD8+ T cells sorted from blood, obtained in a trial of the OX40 agonist ivuxolimab. The source is an adult with an advanced solid tumor such as melanoma, head and neck, liver or kidney cancer. The CDR3 nucleotides read TGCAGCGCCCACCGGGGCTCTGGAAACACCATATATTTT. Amino acid sequence: CSAHRGSGNTIYF.